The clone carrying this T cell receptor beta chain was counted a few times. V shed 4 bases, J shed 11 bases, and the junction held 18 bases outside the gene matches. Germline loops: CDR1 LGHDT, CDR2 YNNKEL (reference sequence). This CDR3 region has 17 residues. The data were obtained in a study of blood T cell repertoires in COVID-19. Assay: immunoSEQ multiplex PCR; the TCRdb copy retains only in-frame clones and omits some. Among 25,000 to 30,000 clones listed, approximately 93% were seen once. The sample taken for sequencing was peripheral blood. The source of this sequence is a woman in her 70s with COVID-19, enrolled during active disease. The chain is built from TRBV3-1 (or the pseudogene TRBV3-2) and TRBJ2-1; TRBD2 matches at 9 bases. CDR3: CASSLLMTSGQKEQQFF. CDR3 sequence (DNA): TGTGCCAGCAGCCTGCTGATGACTAGCGGTCAGAAGGAACAGCAGTTCTTC.